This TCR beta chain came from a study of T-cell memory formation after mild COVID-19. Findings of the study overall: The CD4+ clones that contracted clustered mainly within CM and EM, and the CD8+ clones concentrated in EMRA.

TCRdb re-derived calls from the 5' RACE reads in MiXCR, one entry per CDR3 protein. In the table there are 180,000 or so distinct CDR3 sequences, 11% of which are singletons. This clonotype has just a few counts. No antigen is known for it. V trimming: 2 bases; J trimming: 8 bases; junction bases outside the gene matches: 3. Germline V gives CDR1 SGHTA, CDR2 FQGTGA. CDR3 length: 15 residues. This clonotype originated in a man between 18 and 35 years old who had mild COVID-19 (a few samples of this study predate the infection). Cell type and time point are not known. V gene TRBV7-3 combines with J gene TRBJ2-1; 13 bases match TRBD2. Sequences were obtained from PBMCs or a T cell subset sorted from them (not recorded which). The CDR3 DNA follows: TGTGCCAGCAGCTTAGGACTAGCGGGGGTCGATGAGCAGTTCTTC. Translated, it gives CASSLGLAGVDEQFF.